This T cell receptor beta chain comes out of a study of blood T cell repertoires in COVID-19. Overall study: Italy, Spain and the United States were the sources of the convalescent and acute COVID-19 samples. Sample material is recorded as cDNA or gDNA derived from T cells, B-cell-depleted T cells, or PBMCs.

In the original processing: Amplification of reference gene primers provided the estimated nucleated cell counts. Sequenced by immunoSEQ multiplex PCR; TCRdb stores in-frame clones only, minus some. Clone size and V and J calls were adopted from that table, with D and trimming inferred from the DNA. This sample yields over 150,000 clones, of which roughly nine tenths are seen a single time; about 1.1% belongs to the top ten. This CDR3 is built from 16 residues. The germline gives CDR1 SGHVS, CDR2 FNYEAQ. Trimming took 3 bases from V and 8 from J; bases not matched to a gene: 11. Sequenced sample: peripheral blood. The sequence was collected from a man younger than 45 with acute or convalescent COVID-19. This chain links TRBV7-6 with TRBJ2-3; 10 bases fit TRBD1. CDR3 protein: CASSFAGTGAQATQYF. CDR3 bases: TGTGCCAGCAGCTTCGCCGGGACAGGGGCACAGGCTACGCAGTATTTT.